This is a list of T cell receptor beta chains from one sample in a study of blood T cell repertoires in COVID-19. The method was immunoSEQ multiplex PCR; TCRdb's version includes in-frame clones alone and lacks a portion of them. The sample contains 250,000 or so clones, roughly 85% of which appear only once. Material: PBMCs or T cells enriched from blood (not recorded which). Receptors were obtained from a woman in her thirties or forties who had been exposed to COVID-19. CDR3s include the opening cysteine and the closing phenylalanine or tryptophan. A D gene is named only where the DNA matches it firmly. The listing skips clone size in some rows; elsewhere it reads once, few, many or a size class.

D	J	V	size	DNA	CDR3
-	TRBJ2-5	TRBV7-2	-	TGTGCCAGCAGCTTATCGGGAGCGAAAGAGACCCAGTACTTC	CASSLSGAKETQYF
-	TRBJ1-1	TRBV11-3	-	TGTGCCAGCAGCGTTACAGGGTACACTGAAGCTTTCTTT	CASSVTGYTEAFF
-	TRBJ1-5	TRBV3-1/TRBV3-2	-	TGTGCCAGCAGCCAAGGACAGCCACATAGCAATCAGCCCCAGCATTTT	CASSQGQPHSNQPQHF
TRBD1	TRBJ1-1	TRBV25-1	-	TGTGCCAGCAGCGGGGGACAGGGCGCGAACACTGAAGCTTTCTTT	CASSGGQGANTEAFF
TRBD2	TRBJ2-3	TRBV7-2	-	TGTGCCAGCAGCCGTACCGGGACTAGCCCGGATACGCAGTATTTT	CASSRTGTSPDTQYF
-	TRBJ1-1	TRBV29-1	-	TGCAGCTCGTTAACTGGGAACACTGAAGCTTTCTTT	CSSLTGNTEAFF
-	TRBJ2-3	TRBV5-1	-	TGCGCCAGCAGCTTGGTGGGGGCGGGCACAGATACGCAGTATTTT	CASSLVGAGTDTQYF
TRBD1	TRBJ1-1	TRBV3-1/TRBV3-2	-	TGTGCCAGCAGCCGCGCAGGGGGGGAAGCTTTCTTT	CASSRAGGEAFF
-	TRBJ1-1	TRBV7-2	-	TGTGCCAGCAGCACCCCGCCGGGCAGGGGAAGTTTGGGCAACACTGAAGCTTTCTTT	CASSTPPGRGSLGNTEAFF
TRBD1	TRBJ1-2	TRBV3-1/TRBV3-2	once	TGTGCCAGCAGCCTGGGACAGGGGTCAGAAGCTTTC	CASSLGQGSEAF
TRBD2	TRBJ2-5	TRBV23-1	-	TGCGCCAGCAGCCCGCGACTAGCGGGGTCCCAAGAGACCCAGTACTTC	CASSPRLAGSQETQYF
TRBD2	TRBJ2-3	TRBV6-5	-	TGTGCCCTCCCTTCTAGCGGGGTTAGCACAGATACGCAGTATTTT	CALPSSGVSTDTQYF
TRBD2	TRBJ2-3	TRBV7-2	-	TGTGCCAGCAGCTCAAGTAGCGGGGGCCCCACAGATACGCAGTATTTT	CASSSSSGGPTDTQYF
TRBD1	TRBJ2-3	TRBV9	-	TGTGCCAGCAGCGTAGGATGGGGACAGGTATCAGATACGCAGTATTTT	CASSVGWGQVSDTQYF
-	TRBJ2-7	TRBV12-3/TRBV12-4	-	TGTGCCAGCAGTAACCCCTCCGGCGAGCAGTACTTC	CASSNPSGEQYF
-	TRBJ1-1	TRBV2	-	TGTGCCAGCAGCGCCGAAATCCGGACTGAAGCTTTCTTT	CASSAEIRTEAFF
TRBD1	TRBJ2-6	TRBV9	-	TGTGCCAGCAGCGCCCGGGACAGGGGGCGCGTAGGGTCGGGGGCCAACGTCCTGACTTTC	CASSARDRGRVGSGANVLTF
TRBD1	TRBJ1-1	TRBV7-2	-	TGTGCCAGCAGCTCCAACAGGGGAAGGGGCACTGAAGCTTTCTTT	CASSSNRGRGTEAFF
TRBD2	TRBJ2-3	TRBV29-1	-	TGCAGCGCTACCACAGCGGGGGGAAGCACAGATACGCAGTATTTT	CSATTAGGSTDTQYF
TRBD1	TRBJ2-5	TRBV3-1/TRBV3-2	few	TGTGCCAGCAGCCAGGGGACAGGGCCGAGCGGGACCCAGTACTTC	CASSQGTGPSGTQYF
-	TRBJ2-3	TRBV7-8	-	TGTGCCAGCAGCGGTCTAGTCACAGATACGCAGTATTTT	CASSGLVTDTQYF
-	TRBJ2-7	TRBV4-1	-	TGCGCCAGCAGCCAAGATTATCGCGAGCAGTACTTC	CASSQDYREQYF
TRBD1	TRBJ1-3	TRBV7-2	-	TGTGCCAGCAGCTTACGACAGGGGTTGGGAAACACCATATATTTT	CASSLRQGLGNTIYF
-	TRBJ2-1	TRBV19	once	TGTGCCAGTCTAGGGGGACCCAATGAGCAGTTCTTC	CASLGGPNEQFF
TRBD2	TRBJ2-5	TRBV28	-	TGTGCCAGCAGTTCGGGACTAGGGGAGACCCAGTACTTC	CASSSGLGETQYF
TRBD1	TRBJ1-2	TRBV7-2	-	TGTGCCAGCAGCTTGGGGGGTGGGACAGGGAACTATGGCTACACCTTC	CASSLGGGTGNYGYTF
TRBD1	TRBJ1-5	TRBV28	-	TGTGCCAGCAGTCCTAGGGGACAGAGACTATATAGCAATCAGCCCCAGCATTTT	CASSPRGQRLYSNQPQHF
TRBD1	TRBJ1-4	TRBV3-1/TRBV3-2	-	TGTGCCAGCAGCCGAGCCGACAGGGTTCCCCCAACTAATGAAAAACTGTTTTTT	CASSRADRVPPTNEKLFF
-	TRBJ2-3	TRBV6-2/TRBV6-3	-	TGTGCCAGCAGTTACGACAGGAACCAAGATACGCAGTATTTT	CASSYDRNQDTQYF
-	TRBJ1-5	TRBV7-9	-	TGTGCCAGCAGCCCCCAGGGAGGGACGGGCAATCAGCCCCAGCATTTT	CASSPQGGTGNQPQHF
-	TRBJ1-5	TRBV6-4	few	TGTGCCAGCAGAATCCCCTTACCGGGACATATTAATCAGCCCCAGCATTTT	CASRIPLPGHINQPQHF
TRBD1	TRBJ1-5	TRBV6-2/TRBV6-3	-	TGTGCCAGCAGTTATCCCCCGACAGGGGTCAATAGCAATCAGCCCCAGCATTTT	CASSYPPTGVNSNQPQHF
-	TRBJ1-5	TRBV30	-	TGTGCCTGGAGTGTTTTCGGGGGTTTGAAGCCCCAGCATTTT	CAWSVFGGLKPQHF
TRBD1	TRBJ1-2	TRBV6-5	-	TGTGCCAGCAGTAAGGACAGGGCTAACTATGGCTACACCTTC	CASSKDRANYGYTF
TRBD1	TRBJ1-5	TRBV3-1/TRBV3-2	-	TGTGCCAGCAGCCAAGAATCTGGACAGGGGGAGCCCCAGCATTTT	CASSQESGQGEPQHF
TRBD1	TRBJ2-2	TRBV24-1	-	TGTGCCACCAGTGATTTGCAGGGGGATAGGACCGGGGAGCTGTTTTTT	CATSDLQGDRTGELFF
-	TRBJ2-1	TRBV7-9	-	TGTGCCAGCAGCTCGCCGGGAGCCACCTACAATGAGCAGTTCTTC	CASSSPGATYNEQFF
TRBD1	TRBJ2-2	TRBV5-1	-	TGCGCCAGCAGCCCTCTCGGGGGACAGGGAACGAACACCGGGGAGCTGTTTTTT	CASSPLGGQGTNTGELFF
TRBD1	TRBJ2-5	TRBV5-6	-	TGTGCCAGCAGCCAGGACAGGGTTCAAGAGACCCAGTACTTC	CASSQDRVQETQYF
TRBD1	TRBJ2-1	TRBV6-1	-	TGTGCCAGCAGTGAAGGAGGGACAGGGGTATTCTTC	CASSEGGTGVFF
-	TRBJ2-3	TRBV19	few	TGTGCCCCCCGGGATACGCAGTATTTT	CAPRDTQYF
-	TRBJ2-2	TRBV9	-	TGTGCCAGCAGCGTAGGGGGGGACACCGGGGAGCTGTTTTTT	CASSVGGDTGELFF